This TCR beta chain is from a study of cytomegalovirus exposure and HLA in healthy donors. This CDR3 region has 14 residues. Germline V gives CDR1 SGHTA, CDR2 FQGNSA. V gave up 4 bases and J gave up 2 bases, with 11 bases separating them. Notes on this clone: As yet, its antigen is unknown.

Regarding the study as a whole: That first-cohort TCR clusters tended to co-occur in the approximately 120 validation repertoires was found in a later analysis. The study listed around 150 cytomegalovirus-associated TCR beta chains. Most TCRs appeared rarely, but some public TCRs recurred in many donors. Cytomegalovirus status was reportedly diagnosed by the classifier with high sensitivity and specificity.

TCRdb's copy holds only in-frame clones and misses some; the assay was immunoSEQ multiplex PCR. The table includes roughly 80,000 clones, roughly 95% detected once. The sample comprised PBMCs. The gene calls are TRBV7-2 and TRBJ1-1; D not certain. The source of this sequence is a young woman in good health and CMV-seropositive. The CDR3 loop reads CASSYQRINTEAFF. The DNA for the CDR3 is TGTGCCAGCAGCTACCAGCGGATTAACACTGAAGCTTTCTTT.